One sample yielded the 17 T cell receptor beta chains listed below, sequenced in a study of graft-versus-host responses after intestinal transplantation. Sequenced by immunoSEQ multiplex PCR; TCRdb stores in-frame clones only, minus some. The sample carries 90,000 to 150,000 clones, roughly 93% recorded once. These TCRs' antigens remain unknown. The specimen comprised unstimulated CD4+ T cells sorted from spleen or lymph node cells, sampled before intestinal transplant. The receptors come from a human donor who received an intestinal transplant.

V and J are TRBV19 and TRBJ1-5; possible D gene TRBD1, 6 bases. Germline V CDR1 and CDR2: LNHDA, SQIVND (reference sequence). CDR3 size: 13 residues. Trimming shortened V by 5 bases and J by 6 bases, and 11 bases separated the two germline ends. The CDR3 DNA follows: TGTGCCAGTAGTCAGAGGGGGAGTCAGCCCCAGCATTTT. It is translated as CASSQRGSQPQHF.

Written as DNA, the CDR3 is TGTGCCAGCAGTTTAGGACAGGGGTTGGGCGGGGAGCTGTTTTTT. The encoded protein is CASSLGQGLGGELFF. The chain links TRBV27 to TRBJ2-2; TRBD1 matches 9 bases. With V trimmed by 2 bases and J by 7 bases, 5 bases remained unmatched. The CDR3 length is 15 residues. Germline V gene lookup returns CDR1 MNHEY and CDR2 SMNVEV (reference sequence).

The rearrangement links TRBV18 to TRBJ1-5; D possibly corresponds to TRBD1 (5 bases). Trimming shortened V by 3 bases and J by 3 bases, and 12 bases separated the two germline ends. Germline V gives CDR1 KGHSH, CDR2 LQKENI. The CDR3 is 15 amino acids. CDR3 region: CASSPGGRINQPQHF. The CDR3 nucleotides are TGTGCCAGCTCACCCGGGGGTCGGATCAATCAGCCCCAGCATTTT.

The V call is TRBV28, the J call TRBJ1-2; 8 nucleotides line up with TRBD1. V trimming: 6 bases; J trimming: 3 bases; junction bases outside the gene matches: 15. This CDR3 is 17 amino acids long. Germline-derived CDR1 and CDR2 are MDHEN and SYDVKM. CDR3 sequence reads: CASSLSGQEGFDYGYTF. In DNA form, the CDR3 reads TGTGCCAGCAGCCTATCGGGACAGGAAGGTTTCGACTATGGCTACACCTTC.

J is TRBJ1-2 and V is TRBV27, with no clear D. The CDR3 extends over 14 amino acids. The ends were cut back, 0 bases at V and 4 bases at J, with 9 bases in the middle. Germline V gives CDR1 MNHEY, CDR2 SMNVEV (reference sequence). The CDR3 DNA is TGTGCCAGCAGTTTATCGGCCAGGATCTATGGCTACACCTTC. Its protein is CASSLSARIYGYTF.

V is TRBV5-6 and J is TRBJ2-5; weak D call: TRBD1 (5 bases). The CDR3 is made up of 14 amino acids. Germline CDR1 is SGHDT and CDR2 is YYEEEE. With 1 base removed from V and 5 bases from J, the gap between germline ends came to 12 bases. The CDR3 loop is CASSLIQKGETQYF. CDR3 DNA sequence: TGTGCCAGCAGCTTGATACAGAAGGGGGAGACCCAGTACTTC.

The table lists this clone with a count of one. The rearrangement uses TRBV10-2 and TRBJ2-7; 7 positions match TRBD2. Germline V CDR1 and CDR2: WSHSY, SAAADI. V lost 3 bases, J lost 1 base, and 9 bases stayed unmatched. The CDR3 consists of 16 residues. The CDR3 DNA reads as TGCGCCAGCAGTGAAGGTTTACTAGCGCTTTCCTACGAGCAGTACTTC. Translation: CASSEGLLALSYEQYF.

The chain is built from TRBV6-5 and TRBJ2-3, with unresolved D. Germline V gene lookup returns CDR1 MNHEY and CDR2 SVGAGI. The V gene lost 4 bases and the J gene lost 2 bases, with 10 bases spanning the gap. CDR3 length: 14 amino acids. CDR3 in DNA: TGTGCCAGCAGTTTGCGTCGGGCCACAGATACGCAGTATTTT. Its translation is CASSLRRATDTQYF.

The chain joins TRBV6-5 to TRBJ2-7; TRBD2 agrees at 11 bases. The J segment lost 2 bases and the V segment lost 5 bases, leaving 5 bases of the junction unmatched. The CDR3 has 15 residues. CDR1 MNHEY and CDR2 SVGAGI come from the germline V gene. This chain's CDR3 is CASSPTSGTTYEQYF. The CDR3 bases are TGTGCCAGCAGTCCGACTAGCGGGACAACCTACGAGCAGTACTTC.

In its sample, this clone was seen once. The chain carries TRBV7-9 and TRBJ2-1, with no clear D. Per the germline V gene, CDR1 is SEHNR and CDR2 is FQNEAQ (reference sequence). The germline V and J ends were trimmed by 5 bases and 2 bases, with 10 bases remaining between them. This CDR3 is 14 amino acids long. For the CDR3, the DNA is TGTGCCAGCAGCCCCATCCCCCCCTACAATGAGCAGTTCTTC. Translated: CASSPIPPYNEQFF.

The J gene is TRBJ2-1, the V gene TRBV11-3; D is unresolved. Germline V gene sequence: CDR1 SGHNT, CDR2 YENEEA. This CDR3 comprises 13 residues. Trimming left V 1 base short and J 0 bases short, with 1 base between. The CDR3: CASSLGSYNEQFF. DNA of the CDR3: TGTGCCAGCAGCTTAGGCTCCTACAATGAGCAGTTCTTC.

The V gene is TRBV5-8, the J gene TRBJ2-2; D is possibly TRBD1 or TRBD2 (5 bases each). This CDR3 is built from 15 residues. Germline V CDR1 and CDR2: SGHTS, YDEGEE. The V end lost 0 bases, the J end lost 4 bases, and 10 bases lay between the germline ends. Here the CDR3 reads CASSLGGAGTGELFF. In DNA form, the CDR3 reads TGTGCCAGCAGCTTGGGGGGCGCGGGCACCGGGGAGCTGTTTTTT.

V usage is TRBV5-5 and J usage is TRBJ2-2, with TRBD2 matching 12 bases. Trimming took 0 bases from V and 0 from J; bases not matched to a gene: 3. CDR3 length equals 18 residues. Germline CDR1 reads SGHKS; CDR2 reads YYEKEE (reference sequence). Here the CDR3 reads CASSLGLAGAANTGELFF. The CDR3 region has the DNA TGTGCCAGCAGCTTGGGACTAGCGGGAGCGGCGAACACCGGGGAGCTGTTTTTT.

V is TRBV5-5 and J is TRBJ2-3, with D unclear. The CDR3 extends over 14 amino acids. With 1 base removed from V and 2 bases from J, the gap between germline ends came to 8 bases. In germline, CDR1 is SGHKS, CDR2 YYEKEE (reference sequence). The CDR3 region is CASSLSAYTDTQYF. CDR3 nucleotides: TGTGCCAGCAGCTTGAGTGCCTACACAGATACGCAGTATTTT.

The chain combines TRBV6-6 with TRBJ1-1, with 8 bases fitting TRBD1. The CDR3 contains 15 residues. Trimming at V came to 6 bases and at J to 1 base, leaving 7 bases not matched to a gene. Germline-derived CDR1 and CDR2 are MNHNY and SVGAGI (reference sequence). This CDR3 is CASRKGGQGNTEAFF. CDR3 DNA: TGTGCCAGCAGGAAGGGAGGACAGGGGAACACTGAAGCTTTCTTT.

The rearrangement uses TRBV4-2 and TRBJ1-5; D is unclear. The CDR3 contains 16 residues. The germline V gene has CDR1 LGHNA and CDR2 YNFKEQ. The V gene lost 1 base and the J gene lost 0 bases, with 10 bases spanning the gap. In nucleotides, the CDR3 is TGTGCCAGCAGCCAAGGCCTCACACGTAGCAATCAGCCCCAGCATTTT. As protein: CASSQGLTRSNQPQHF.

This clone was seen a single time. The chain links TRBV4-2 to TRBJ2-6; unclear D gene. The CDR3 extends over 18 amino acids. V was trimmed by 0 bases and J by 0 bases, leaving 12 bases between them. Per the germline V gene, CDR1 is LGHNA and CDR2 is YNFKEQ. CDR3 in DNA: TGTGCCAGCAGCCAAGAGTTCAGGATGAGCTCTGGGGCCAACGTCCTGACTTTC. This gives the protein CASSQEFRMSSGANVLTF.